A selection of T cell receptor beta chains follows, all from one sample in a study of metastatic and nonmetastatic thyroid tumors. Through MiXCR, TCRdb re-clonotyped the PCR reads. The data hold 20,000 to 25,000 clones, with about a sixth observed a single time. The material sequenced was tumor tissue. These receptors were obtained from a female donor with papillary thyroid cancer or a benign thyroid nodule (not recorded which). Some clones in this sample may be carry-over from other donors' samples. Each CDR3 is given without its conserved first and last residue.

CDR3: VSSEVGQGAREQY
J: TRBJ2-7
V: TRBV6-1

CDR3: ASSPNTGELF
J: TRBJ2-2
V: TRBV6-2/TRBV6-3

CDR3: AGSLAADYNEQF
J: TRBJ2-1
V: TRBV7-8

CDR3: ASSLEVTGLNYGYT
J: TRBJ1-2
V: TRBV11-1

CDR3: ASSLGQVRGMNTEAF
J: TRBJ1-1
V: TRBV28

CDR3: ASSYGQSNQPQH
J: TRBJ1-5
V: TRBV6-5

CDR3: ASSRDRGANQPQH
J: TRBJ1-5
V: TRBV12-3/TRBV12-4

CDR3: ASRTVVGSYEHY
J: TRBJ2-7
V: TRBV12-3/TRBV12-4

CDR3: ASSLSGTSVEQY
J: TRBJ2-7
V: TRBV28

CDR3: ASSPGYRSTRMDTQY
J: TRBJ2-3
V: TRBV28

CDR3: ASSQDRGIGGASGYT
J: TRBJ1-2
V: TRBV4-1

CDR3: ASTFYGCGRMNTEAF
J: TRBJ1-1
V: TRBV19

CDR3: ASRYTDTQY
J: TRBJ2-3
V: TRBV11-3

CDR3: ASRKTSGRRAEQF
J: TRBJ2-1
V: TRBV28

CDR3: ASRKPAARDSLYEQY
J: TRBJ2-7
V: TRBV2

CDR3: ASNHAGTGEETQY
J: TRBJ2-5
V: TRBV19